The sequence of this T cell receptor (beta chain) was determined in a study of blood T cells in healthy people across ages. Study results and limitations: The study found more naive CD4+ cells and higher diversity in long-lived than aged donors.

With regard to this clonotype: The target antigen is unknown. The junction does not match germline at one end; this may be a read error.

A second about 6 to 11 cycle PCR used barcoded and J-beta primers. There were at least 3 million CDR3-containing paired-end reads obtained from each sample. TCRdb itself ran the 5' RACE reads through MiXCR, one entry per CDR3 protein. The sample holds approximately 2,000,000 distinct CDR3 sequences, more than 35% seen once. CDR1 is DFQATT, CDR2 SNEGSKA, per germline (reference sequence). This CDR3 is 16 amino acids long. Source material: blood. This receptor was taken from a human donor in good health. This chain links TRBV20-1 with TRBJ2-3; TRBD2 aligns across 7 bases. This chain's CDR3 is CSTRDEAGVVTDTQYF. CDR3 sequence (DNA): TGCAGTACTAGAGATGAGGCGGGGGTGGTCACAGATACGCAGTATTTT.